These T cell receptor beta chains were read from a single sample in a study of metastatic and nonmetastatic thyroid tumors. Using MiXCR, TCRdb re-called clones from the PCR reads. The sample lists 15,000 to 20,000 clones; under 35% were seen once. The sequencing input was tumor tissue. The receptors were gathered from a female donor with papillary thyroid cancer or a benign thyroid nodule (not recorded which). Some clones in this sample may be carry-over from other donors' samples. The CDR3 runs from the conserved cysteine through the conserved F or W. A D gene is named only where the DNA matches it firmly. Only part of the rows carry a size: once, few, many, or a class if the clone is expanded.

J: TRBJ1-4; D: NA; size: few; V: TRBV10-2; CDR3: CASKQGGHEKLFF; DNA: TGCGCCAGTAAACAGGGAGGGCATGAAAAACTGTTTTTT
J: TRBJ2-7; D: NA; size: NA; V: TRBV7-6; CDR3: CASSLMSYEQYF; DNA: TGTGCCAGCAGCTTAATGAGCTACGAGCAGTACTTC
J: TRBJ2-3; D: TRBD2; size: medium-sized; V: TRBV6-1; CDR3: CASSLAGGTDTQYF; DNA: TGTGCCAGCAGTTTGGCGGGAGGCACAGATACGCAGTATTTT
J: TRBJ2-3; D: TRBD1; size: NA; V: TRBV4-1; CDR3: CASSQAGTGGWDKQYF; DNA: TGCGCCAGCAGCCAAGCAGGGACAGGGGGCTGGGATAAGCAGTATTTT
J: TRBJ1-5; D: TRBD1; size: NA; V: TRBV20-1; CDR3: CSAGTAILNQPQHF; DNA: TGCAGTGCTGGGACAGCCATCCTCAATCAGCCCCAGCATTTT
J: TRBJ1-1; D: TRBD1; size: many; V: TRBV20-1; CDR3: CSATGGSTEAFF; DNA: TGCAGTGCTACAGGGGGCAGCACTGAAGCTTTCTTT
J: TRBJ2-7; D: NA; size: many; V: TRBV14; CDR3: CASSQDSSYEQYF; DNA: TGTGCCAGCAGCCAGGACAGTTCCTACGAGCAGTACTTC
J: TRBJ1-1; D: NA; size: NA; V: TRBV12-3/TRBV12-4; CDR3: CASSLDLDTEAFF; DNA: TGTGCCAGCAGTTTAGACCTGGACACTGAAGCTTTCTTT
J: TRBJ1-5; D: NA; size: NA; V: TRBV6-6; CDR3: CASSYSSAGFQHF; DNA: TGTGCCAGCAGTTACTCGAGCGCGGGATTCCAGCATTTT
J: TRBJ2-7; D: TRBD2; size: few; V: TRBV4-2; CDR3: CASSHGLAGRDEQYF; DNA: TGTGCCAGCAGCCACGGACTAGCGGGGAGGGACGAGCAGTACTTC
J: TRBJ2-7; D: TRBD1; size: NA; V: TRBV5-1; CDR3: CASSTSQGYKQYF; DNA: TGCGCCAGCAGCACATCACAGGGGTACAAGCAGTACTTC
J: TRBJ2-7; D: NA; size: many; V: TRBV20-1; CDR3: CSATRGGATYEQYF; DNA: TGCAGTGCTACTCGAGGGGGGGCTACCTACGAGCAGTACTTC
J: TRBJ2-1; D: NA; size: many; V: TRBV6-6; CDR3: CASSYIGGNNEQFF; DNA: TGTGCCAGCAGTTATATCGGGGGAAACAATGAGCAGTTCTTC
J: TRBJ2-7; D: TRBD1; size: NA; V: TRBV20-1; CDR3: CSAERPGQGNEQYF; DNA: TGCAGTGCAGAAAGACCGGGACAGGGAAACGAGCAGTACTTC
J: TRBJ2-7; D: TRBD2; size: NA; V: TRBV20-1; CDR3: CSATSGATSYEQYF; DNA: TGCAGTGCTACTAGCGGGGCGACCTCCTACGAGCAGTACTTC
J: TRBJ2-7; D: NA; size: few; V: TRBV6-1; CDR3: CASIRTSVGIYEQYF; DNA: TGTGCCAGCATCCGGACGTCGGTTGGGATCTACGAGCAGTACTTC
J: TRBJ2-2; D: NA; size: NA; V: TRBV5-1; CDR3: CASSPGTESTGELFF; DNA: TGCGCCAGCAGCCCGGGGACTGAATCCACCGGGGAGCTGTTTTTT
J: TRBJ1-2; D: NA; size: few; V: TRBV29-1; CDR3: CSDRTDDGYTF; DNA: TGCAGCGACCGGACGGACGATGGCTACACCTTC
J: TRBJ2-7; D: NA; size: NA; V: TRBV15; CDR3: CATSRGTGEQYF; DNA: TGTGCCACCAGCAGAGGGACGGGGGAGCAGTACTTC
J: TRBJ1-3; D: NA; size: many; V: TRBV5-1; CDR3: CASSSDTSGNTIYF; DNA: TGCGCCAGCAGCTCGGACACCTCTGGAAACACCATATATTTT
J: TRBJ1-1; D: NA; size: NA; V: TRBV5-1; CDR3: CASKGLTEAFF; DNA: TGCGCCAGCAAGGGACTTACTGAAGCTTTCTTT
J: TRBJ1-1; D: TRBD1; size: many; V: TRBV19; CDR3: CASSIWGQSNTEAFF; DNA: TGTGCCAGTAGTATATGGGGACAGTCGAACACTGAAGCTTTCTTT
J: TRBJ1-6; D: NA; size: few; V: TRBV5-5; CDR3: CASSLGGNSPLHF; DNA: TGTGCCAGCAGCTTGGGGGGGAATTCACCCCTCCACTTT